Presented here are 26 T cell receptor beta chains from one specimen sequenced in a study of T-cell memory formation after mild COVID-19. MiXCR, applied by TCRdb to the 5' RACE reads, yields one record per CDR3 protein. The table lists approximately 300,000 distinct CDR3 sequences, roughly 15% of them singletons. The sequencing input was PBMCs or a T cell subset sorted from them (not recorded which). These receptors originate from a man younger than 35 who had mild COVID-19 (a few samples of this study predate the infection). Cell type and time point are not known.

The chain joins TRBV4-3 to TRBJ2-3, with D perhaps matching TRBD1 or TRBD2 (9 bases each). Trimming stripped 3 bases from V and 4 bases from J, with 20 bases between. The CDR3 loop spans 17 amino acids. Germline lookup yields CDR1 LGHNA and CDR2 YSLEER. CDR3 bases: TGCGCCAGCAGCCAGGACAGGGGCGGGGGGGCCTCAGATACGCAGTATTTT. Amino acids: CASSQDRGGGASDTQYF.

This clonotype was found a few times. The CDR3 sequence: CASRPKGWSEELFF. The CDR3 nucleotides are TGTGCCAGCAGACCCAAGGGATGGTCCGAGGAGCTGTTTTTT. The V call is TRBV12-3 or TRBV12-4, the J call TRBJ2-2; D remains unclear. V was pared by 6 bases and J by 10 bases, with 18 bases between. There are 14 residues in the CDR3.

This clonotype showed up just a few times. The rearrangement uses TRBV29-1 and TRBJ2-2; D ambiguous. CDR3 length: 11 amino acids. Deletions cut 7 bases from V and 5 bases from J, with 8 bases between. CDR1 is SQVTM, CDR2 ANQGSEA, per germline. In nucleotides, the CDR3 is TGCAGCGCCGCAGCTACCGGGGAGCTGTTTTTT. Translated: CSAAATGELFF.

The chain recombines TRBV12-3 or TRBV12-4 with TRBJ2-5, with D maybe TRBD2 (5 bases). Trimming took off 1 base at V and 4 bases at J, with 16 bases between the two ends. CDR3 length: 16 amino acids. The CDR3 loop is CASSLGIGHGGETQYF. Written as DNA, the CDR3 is TGTGCCAGCAGTTTAGGCATAGGCCACGGAGGAGAGACCCAGTACTTC.

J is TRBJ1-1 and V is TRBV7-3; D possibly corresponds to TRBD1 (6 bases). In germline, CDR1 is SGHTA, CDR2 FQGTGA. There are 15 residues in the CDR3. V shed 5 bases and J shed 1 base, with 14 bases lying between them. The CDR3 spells CASSDGGAANTEAFF. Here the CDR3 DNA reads TGTGCCAGCAGCGACGGGGGGGCGGCGAACACTGAAGCTTTCTTT.

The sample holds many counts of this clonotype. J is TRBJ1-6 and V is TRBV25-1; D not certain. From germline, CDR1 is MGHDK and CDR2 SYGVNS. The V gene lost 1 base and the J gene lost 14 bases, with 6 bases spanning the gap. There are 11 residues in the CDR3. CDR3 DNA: TGTGCCAGCAGTGAATCCGTCACCCTCCACTTT. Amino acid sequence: CASSESVTLHF.

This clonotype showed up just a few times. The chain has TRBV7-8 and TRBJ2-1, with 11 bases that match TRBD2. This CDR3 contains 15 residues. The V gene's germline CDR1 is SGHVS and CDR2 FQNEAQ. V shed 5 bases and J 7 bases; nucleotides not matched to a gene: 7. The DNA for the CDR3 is TGTGCCAGCAGCCGGACTAGCGGGTCGGGGAATGAGCAGTTCTTC. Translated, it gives CASSRTSGSGNEQFF.

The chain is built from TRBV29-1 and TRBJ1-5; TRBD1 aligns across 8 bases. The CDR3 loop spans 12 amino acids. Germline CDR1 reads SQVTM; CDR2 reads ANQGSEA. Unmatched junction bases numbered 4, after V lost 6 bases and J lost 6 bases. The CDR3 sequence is CSVGTGFQPQHF. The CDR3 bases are TGCAGCGTCGGGACAGGTTTTCAGCCCCAGCATTTT.

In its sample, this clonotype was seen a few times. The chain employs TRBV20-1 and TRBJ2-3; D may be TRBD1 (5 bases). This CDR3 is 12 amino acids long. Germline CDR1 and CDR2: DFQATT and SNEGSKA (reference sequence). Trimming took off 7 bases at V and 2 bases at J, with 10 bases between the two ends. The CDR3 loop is CSGQGFTDTQYF. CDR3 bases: TGCAGTGGGCAGGGCTTCACAGATACGCAGTATTTT.

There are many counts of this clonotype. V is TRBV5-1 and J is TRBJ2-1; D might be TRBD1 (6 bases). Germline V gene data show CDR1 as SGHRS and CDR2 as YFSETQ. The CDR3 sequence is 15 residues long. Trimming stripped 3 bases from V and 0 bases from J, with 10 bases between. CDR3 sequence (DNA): TGCGCCAGCAGCTCTCAGGGGATCTCCTACAATGAGCAGTTCTTC. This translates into CASSSQGISYNEQFF. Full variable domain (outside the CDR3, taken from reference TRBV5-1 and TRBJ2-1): KAGVTQTPRYLIKTRGQQVTLSCSPISGHRSVSWYQQTPGQGLQFLFEYFSETQRNKGNFPGRFSGRQFSNSRSEMNVSTLELGDSALYLCASSSQGISYNEQFFGPGTRLTVL.

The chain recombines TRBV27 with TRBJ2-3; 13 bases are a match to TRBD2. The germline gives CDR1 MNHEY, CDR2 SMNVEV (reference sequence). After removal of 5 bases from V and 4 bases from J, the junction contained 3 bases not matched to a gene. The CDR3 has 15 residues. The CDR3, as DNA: TGTGCCAGCAGTACACTAGCGGGGGGGTCAGATACGCAGTATTTT. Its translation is CASSTLAGGSDTQYF.

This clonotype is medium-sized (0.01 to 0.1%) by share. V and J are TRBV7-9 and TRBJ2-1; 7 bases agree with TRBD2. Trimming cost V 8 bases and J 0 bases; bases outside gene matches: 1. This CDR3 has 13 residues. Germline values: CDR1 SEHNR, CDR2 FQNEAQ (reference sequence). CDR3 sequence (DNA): TGTGCCAGCCGGGGGGACTCCTACAATGAGCAGTTCTTC. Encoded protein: CASRGDSYNEQFF. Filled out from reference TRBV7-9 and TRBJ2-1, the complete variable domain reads DTGVSQNPRHKITKRGQNVTFRCDPISEHNRLYWYRQTLGQGPEFLTYFQNEAQLEKSRLLSDRFSAERPKGSFSTLEIQRTEQGDSAMYLCASRGDSYNEQFFGPGTRLTVL.

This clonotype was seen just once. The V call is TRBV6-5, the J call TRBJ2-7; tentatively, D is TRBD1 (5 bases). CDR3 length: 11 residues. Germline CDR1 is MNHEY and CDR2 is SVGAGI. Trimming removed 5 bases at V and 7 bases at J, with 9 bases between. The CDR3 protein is CASSRGQEQYF. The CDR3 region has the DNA TGTGCCAGCAGTAGAGGACAAGAGCAGTACTTC.

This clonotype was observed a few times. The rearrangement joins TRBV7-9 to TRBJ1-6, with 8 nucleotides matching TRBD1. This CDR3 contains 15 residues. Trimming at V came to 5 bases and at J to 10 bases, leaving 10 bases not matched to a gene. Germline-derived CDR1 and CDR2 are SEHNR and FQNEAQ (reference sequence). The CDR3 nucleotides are TGTGCCAGCAGCGCTTCACAGGGGGTAGGATCACCCCTCCACTTT. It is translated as CASSASQGVGSPLHF.

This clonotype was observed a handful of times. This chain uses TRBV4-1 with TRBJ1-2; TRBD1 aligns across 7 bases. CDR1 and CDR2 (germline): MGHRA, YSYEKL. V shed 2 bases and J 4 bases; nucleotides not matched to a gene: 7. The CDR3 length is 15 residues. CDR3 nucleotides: TGCGCCAGCAGCCAATATGGGGACAGTTCCTATGGCTACACCTTC. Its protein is CASSQYGDSSYGYTF.

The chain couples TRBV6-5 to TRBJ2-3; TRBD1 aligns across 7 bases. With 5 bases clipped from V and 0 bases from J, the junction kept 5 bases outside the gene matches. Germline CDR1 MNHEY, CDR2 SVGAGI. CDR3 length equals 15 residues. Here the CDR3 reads CASSRQGQSTDTQYF. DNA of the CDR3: TGTGCCAGCAGTCGTCAGGGACAGAGCACAGATACGCAGTATTTT.

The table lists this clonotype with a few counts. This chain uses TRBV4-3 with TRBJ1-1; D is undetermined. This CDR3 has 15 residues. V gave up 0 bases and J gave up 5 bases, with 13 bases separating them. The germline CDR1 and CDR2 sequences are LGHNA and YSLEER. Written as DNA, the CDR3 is TGCGCCAGCAGCCAAGATTCCTGTCGAGGGACTGAAGCTTTCTTT. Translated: CASSQDSCRGTEAFF.

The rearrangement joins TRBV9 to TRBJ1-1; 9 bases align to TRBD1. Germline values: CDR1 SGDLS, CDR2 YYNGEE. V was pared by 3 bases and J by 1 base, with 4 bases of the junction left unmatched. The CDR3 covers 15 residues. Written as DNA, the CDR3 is TGTGCCAGCAGCGCACAGGGGGCCCAGAACACTGAAGCTTTCTTT. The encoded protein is CASSAQGAQNTEAFF. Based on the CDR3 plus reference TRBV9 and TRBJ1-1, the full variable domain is DSGVTQTPKHLITATGQRVTLRCSPRSGDLSVYWYQQSLDQGLQFLIQYYNGEERAKGNILERFSAQQFPDLHSELNLSSLELGDSALYFCASSAQGAQNTEAFFGQGTRLTVV.

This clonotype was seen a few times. The CDR3 nucleotides read TGCAGTGCTAGTAGGGGGTTAAATACTGAAGCTTTCTTT. This translates into CSASRGLNTEAFF. The chain uses TRBV20-1 and TRBJ1-1; a possible D gene is TRBD1 (6 bases). Looked up from germline, CDR1 is DFQATT and CDR2 is SNEGSKA (reference sequence). The CDR3 contains 13 residues. V shed 3 bases and J shed 5 bases, with 13 bases lying between them.

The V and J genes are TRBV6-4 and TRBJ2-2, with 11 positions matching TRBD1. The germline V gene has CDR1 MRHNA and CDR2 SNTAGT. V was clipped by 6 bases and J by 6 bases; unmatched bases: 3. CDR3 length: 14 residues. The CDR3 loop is CASSAGQGAGELFF. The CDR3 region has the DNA TGTGCCAGCAGCGCGGGACAGGGGGCCGGGGAGCTGTTTTTT.

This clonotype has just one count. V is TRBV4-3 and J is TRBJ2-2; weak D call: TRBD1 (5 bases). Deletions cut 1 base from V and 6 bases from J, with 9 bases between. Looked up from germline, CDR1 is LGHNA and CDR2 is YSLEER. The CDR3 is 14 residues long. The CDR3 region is CASSQATVSGELFF. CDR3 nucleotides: TGCGCCAGCAGCCAAGCGACAGTCTCCGGGGAGCTGTTTTTT.

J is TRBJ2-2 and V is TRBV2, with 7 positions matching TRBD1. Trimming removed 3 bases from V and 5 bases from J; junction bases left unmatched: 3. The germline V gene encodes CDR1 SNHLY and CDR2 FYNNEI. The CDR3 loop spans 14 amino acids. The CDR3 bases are TGTGCCAGCAGTGAGGGACAGTGGACCGGGGAGCTGTTTTTT. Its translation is CASSEGQWTGELFF.

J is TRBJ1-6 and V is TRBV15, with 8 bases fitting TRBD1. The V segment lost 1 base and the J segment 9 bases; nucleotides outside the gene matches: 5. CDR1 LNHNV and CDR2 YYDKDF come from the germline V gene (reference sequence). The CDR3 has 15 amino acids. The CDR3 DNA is TGTGCCACCAGCAGAGCACAGGGGGGCTTTTCACCCCTCCACTTT. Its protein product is CATSRAQGGFSPLHF.

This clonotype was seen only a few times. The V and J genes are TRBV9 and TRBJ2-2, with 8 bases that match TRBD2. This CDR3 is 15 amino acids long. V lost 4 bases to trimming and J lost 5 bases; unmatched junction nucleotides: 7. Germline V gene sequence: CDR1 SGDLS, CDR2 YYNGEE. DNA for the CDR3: TGTGCCAGCAGCCCCCCGGGGGGGCATACCGGGGAGCTGTTTTTT. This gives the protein CASSPPGGHTGELFF.

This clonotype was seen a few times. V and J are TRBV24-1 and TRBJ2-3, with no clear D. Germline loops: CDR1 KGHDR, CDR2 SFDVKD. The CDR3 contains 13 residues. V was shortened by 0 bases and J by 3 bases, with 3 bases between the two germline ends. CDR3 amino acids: CATSDLATDTQYF. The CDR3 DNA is TGTGCCACCAGTGATTTGGCGACAGATACGCAGTATTTT.

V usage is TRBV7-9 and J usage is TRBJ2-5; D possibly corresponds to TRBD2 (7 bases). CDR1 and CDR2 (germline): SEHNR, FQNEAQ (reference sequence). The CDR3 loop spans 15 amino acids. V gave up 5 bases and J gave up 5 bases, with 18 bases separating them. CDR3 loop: CASSLLFGGRETQYF. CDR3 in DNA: TGTGCCAGCAGCCTCCTATTCGGGGGGCGTGAGACCCAGTACTTC.